Listed below are T cell receptor beta chains from one sample, sequenced in a study of Graves' ophthalmopathy and Graves' hyperthyroidism. TCRdb analysed the multiplex PCR reads with MiXCR anew, one entry per CDR3 protein. The data contain 900,000 to 1,200,000 distinct CDR3 sequences, about 36% of them seen just once; the ten biggest clones take up around 10%. The material sequenced was peripheral blood or thyroid tissue (not recorded which). The origin of the receptors is an adult man with Graves' hyperthyroidism. Both conserved end residues are part of each CDR3. D genes are given only for firm matches. A clone size is listed for some rows: how often the clone was seen (once, few, many), or a class if it is expanded.

j_call | d_call | clone_size | v_call | cdr3_aa | cdr3_nt
TRBJ1-5 | . | . | TRBV14 | CASSPLTPGPRDQPQHF | TGTGCCAGCTCACCACTTACCCCCGGGCCCCGGGATCAGCCCCAGCATTTT
TRBJ1-6 | TRBD1 | . | TRBV20-1 | CSAQGAGAGSIHF | TGCAGTGCTCAGGGGGCGGGGGCTGGTTCGATCCACTTT
TRBJ2-7 | . | many | TRBV29-1 | CSVDRVGYEQYF | TGCAGCGTTGATAGGGTTGGGTACGAGCAGTACTTC
TRBJ2-5 | . | . | TRBV20-1 | CSARDPSQETQYF | TGCAGTGCTAGAGATCCAAGTCAAGAGACCCAGTACTTC
TRBJ2-5 | . | . | TRBV6-1 | CASRGGVATQYF | TGTGCCAGCAGAGGGGGTGTTGCGACCCAGTACTTC
TRBJ2-5 | TRBD1 | . | TRBV6-5 | CASSWTGSGLQETQYF | TGTGCCAGCAGCTGGACAGGGAGCGGCCTACAAGAGACCCAGTACTTC
TRBJ1-5 | . | many | TRBV12-3/TRBV12-4 | CASSLALGGDGNQPQHF | TGTGCCAGCAGTTTAGCGCTTGGGGGGGACGGCAATCAGCCCCAGCATTTT
TRBJ2-2 | TRBD1 | . | TRBV5-1 | CASSLADRVPGELFF | TGCGCCAGCAGCTTGGCGGACAGGGTCCCCGGGGAGCTGTTTTTT
TRBJ2-2 | TRBD2 | . | TRBV12-3/TRBV12-4 | CASRPRTSGSTGELFF | TGTGCCAGCAGGCCCCGGACTAGCGGGAGCACCGGGGAGCTGTTTTTT
TRBJ2-6 | . | . | TRBV25-1 | CASSLTEDSASGANVLTF | TGTGCCAGCAGTTTAACCGAAGACAGCGCCTCTGGGGCCAACGTCCTGACTTTC